One and the same sample provided the 5 T cell receptor beta chains below, sequenced in a study of neoadjuvant anti-PD-1 for oral cavity cancer. The repertoire was sequenced with immunoSEQ multiplex PCR; TCRdb's copy has only in-frame clones and lacks some. The table includes about 10,000 clones, about 65% detected once. Sample time point: after neoadjuvant nivolumab, at surgical resection. The sample was PBMCs, taken after nivolumab (anti-PD-1) treatment. These receptors came from a person aged 35 to 85 with oral cavity squamous cell carcinoma.

This sequence joins TRBV7-6 and TRBJ2-7; 7 positions agree with TRBD1. J lost 3 bases, V lost 6 bases, and 5 bases had no gene match. The CDR3 covers 13 residues. CDR1 SGHVS and CDR2 FNYEAQ come from the germline V gene. The CDR3 spells CASSIAGGYEQYF. For the CDR3, the DNA is TGTGCCAGCAGTATCGCAGGGGGCTACGAGCAGTACTTC.

The chain recombines TRBV10-3 with TRBJ1-2, with no clear D. CDR3 length: 14 residues. Trimming cost V 0 bases and J 4 bases, with 9 bases left between them. CDR1 is ENHRY and CDR2 is SYGVKD in the germline V gene. CDR3 sequence reads: CAISESPEGYGYTF. The CDR3 DNA sequence: TGTGCCATCAGTGAGTCCCCCGAGGGCTATGGCTACACCTTC.

The rearrangement uses TRBV6-1 and TRBJ1-1; TRBD1 is a possible D gene (5 bases). V gave up 8 bases and J gave up 7 bases, with 14 bases separating them. This CDR3 contains 12 residues. Looked up from germline, CDR1 is MNHNS and CDR2 is SASEGT. The CDR3, as DNA: TGTGCCAGCCTTCGAGGGGCGAATGAAGCTTTCTTT. This gives the protein CASLRGANEAFF.

The rearrangement links TRBV5-4 to TRBJ2-5, with D perhaps matching TRBD2 (6 bases). The germline V and J ends were trimmed by 4 bases and 1 base, with 14 bases remaining between them. The CDR3 consists of 15 residues. Germline V gene data show CDR1 as SGHNT and CDR2 as YYREEE (reference sequence). CDR3 sequence reads: CASSRELWAQETQYF. CDR3 coding DNA: TGTGCCAGCAGCCGGGAGTTGTGGGCCCAAGAGACCCAGTACTTC.

This clone occurred a few times. The chain links TRBV6-1 to TRBJ1-6; D is unresolved. The CDR3 spans 14 residues. The germline gives CDR1 MNHNS, CDR2 SASEGT. Between the trimmed V and J ends, which lost 3 bases and 4 bases, there was a span of 7 bases. CDR3 DNA: TGTGCCAGCAGTGACGGAAGATATAATTCACCCCTCCACTTT. As protein: CASSDGRYNSPLHF.